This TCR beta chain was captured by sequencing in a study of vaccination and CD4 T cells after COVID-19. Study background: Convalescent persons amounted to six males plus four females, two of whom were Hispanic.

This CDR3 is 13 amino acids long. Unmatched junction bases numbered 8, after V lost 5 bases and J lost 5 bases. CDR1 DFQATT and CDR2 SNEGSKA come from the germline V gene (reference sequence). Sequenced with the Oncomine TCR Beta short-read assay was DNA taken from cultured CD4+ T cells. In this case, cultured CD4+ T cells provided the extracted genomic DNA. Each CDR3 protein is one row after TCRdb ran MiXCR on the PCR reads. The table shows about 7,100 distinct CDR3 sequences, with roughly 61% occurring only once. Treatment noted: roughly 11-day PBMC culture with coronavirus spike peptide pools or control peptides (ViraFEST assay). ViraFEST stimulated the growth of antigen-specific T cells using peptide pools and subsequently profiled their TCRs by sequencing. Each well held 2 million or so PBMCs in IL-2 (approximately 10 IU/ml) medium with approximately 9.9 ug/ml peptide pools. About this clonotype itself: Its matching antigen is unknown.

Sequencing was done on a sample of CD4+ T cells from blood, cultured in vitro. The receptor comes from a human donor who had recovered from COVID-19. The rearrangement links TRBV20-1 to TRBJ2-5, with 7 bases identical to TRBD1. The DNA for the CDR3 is TGCAGTGCTCTCAGGGGGTTTGAGGAGACCCAGTACTTC. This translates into CSALRGFEETQYF.